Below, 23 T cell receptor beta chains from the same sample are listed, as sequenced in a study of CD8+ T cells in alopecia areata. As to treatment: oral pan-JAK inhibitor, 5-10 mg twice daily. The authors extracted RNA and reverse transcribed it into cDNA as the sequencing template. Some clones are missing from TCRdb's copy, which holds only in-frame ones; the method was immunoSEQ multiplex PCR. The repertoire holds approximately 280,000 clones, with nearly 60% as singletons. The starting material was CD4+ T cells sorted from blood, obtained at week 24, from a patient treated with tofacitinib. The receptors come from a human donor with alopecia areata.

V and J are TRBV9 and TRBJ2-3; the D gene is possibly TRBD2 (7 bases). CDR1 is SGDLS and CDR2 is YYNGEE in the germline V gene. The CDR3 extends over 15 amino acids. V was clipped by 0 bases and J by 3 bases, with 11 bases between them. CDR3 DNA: TGTGCCAGCAGCGTAGACAGGGAGGGAACAGATACGCAGTATTTT. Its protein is CASSVDREGTDTQYF.

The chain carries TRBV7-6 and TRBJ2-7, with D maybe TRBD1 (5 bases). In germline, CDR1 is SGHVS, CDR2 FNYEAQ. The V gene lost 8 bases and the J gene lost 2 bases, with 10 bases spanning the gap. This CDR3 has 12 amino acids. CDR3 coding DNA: TGTGCCAGCTCCACCAGGGCCTACGAGCAGTACTTC. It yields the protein CASSTRAYEQYF. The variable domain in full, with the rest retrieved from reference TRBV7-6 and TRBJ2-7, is GAGVSQSPRYKVTKRGQDVALRCDPISGHVSLYWYRQALGQGPEFLTYFNYEAQQDKSGLPNDRFSAERPEGSISTLTIQRTEQRDSAMYRCASSTRAYEQYFGPGTRLTVT.

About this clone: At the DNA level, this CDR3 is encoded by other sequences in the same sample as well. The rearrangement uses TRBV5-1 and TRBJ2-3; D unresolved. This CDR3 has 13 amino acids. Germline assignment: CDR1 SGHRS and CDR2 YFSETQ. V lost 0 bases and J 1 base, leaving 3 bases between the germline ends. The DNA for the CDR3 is TGCGCCAGCAGCTTGGAGGGCACAGATACGCAGTATTTT. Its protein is CASSLEGTDTQYF.

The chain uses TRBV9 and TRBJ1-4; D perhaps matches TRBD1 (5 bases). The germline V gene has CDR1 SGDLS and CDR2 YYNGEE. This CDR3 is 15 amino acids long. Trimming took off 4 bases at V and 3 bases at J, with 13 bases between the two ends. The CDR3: CASSSLGGSNEKLFF. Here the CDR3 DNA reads TGTGCCAGCAGCTCCCTCGGGGGATCTAATGAAAAACTGTTTTTT.

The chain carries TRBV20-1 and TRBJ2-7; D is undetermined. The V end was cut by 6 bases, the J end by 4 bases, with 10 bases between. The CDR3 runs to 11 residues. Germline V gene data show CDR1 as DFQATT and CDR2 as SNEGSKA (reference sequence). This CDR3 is CSAALAYEQYF. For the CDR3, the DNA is TGCAGTGCCGCCTTGGCGTACGAGCAGTACTTC.

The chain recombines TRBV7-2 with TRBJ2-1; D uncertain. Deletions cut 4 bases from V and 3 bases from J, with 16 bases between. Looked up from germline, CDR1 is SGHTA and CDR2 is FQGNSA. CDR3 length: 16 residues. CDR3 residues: CASSSPPQRGYNEQFF. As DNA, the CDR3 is TGTGCCAGCAGCTCCCCGCCCCAGCGTGGCTACAATGAGCAGTTCTTC.

As DNA, the CDR3 is TGCAGCGTGAACTTTAGCGACGAGCAGTTCTTC. Its protein is CSVNFSDEQFF. V is TRBV29-1 and J is TRBJ2-1, with D possibly TRBD2 on 5 matching bases. Germline V CDR1 and CDR2: SQVTM, ANQGSEA. There are 11 residues in the CDR3. Trimming removed 6 bases from V and 10 bases from J, with 13 bases in between.

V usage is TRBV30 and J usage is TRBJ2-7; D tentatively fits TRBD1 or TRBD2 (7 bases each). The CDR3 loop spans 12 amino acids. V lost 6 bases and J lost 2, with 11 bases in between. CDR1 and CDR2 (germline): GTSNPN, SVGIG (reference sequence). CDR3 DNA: TGTGCCTGTCAGGGGGGGACCTACGAGCAGTACTTC. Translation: CACQGGTYEQYF.

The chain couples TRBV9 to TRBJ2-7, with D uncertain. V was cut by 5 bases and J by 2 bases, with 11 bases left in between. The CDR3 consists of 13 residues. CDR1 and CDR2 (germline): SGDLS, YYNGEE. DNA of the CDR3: TGTGCCAGCAGAGGCGAAAGTACCTACGAGCAGTACTTC. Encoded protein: CASRGESTYEQYF. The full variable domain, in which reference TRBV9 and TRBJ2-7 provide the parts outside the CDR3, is DSGVTQTPKHLITATGQRVTLRCSPRSGDLSVYWYQQSLDQGLQFLIQYYNGEERAKGNILERFSAQQFPDLHSELNLSSLELGDSALYFCASRGESTYEQYFGPGTRLTVT.

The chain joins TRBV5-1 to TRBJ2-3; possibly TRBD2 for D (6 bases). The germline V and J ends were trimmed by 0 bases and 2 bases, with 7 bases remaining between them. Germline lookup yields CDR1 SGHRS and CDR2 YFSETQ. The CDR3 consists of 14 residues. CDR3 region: CASSLGTTTDTQYF. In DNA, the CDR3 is TGCGCCAGCAGCTTGGGGACTACCACAGATACGCAGTATTTT. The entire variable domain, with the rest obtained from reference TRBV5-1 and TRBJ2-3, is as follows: KAGVTQTPRYLIKTRGQQVTLSCSPISGHRSVSWYQQTPGQGLQFLFEYFSETQRNKGNFPGRFSGRQFSNSRSEMNVSTLELGDSALYLCASSLGTTTDTQYFGPGTRLTVL.

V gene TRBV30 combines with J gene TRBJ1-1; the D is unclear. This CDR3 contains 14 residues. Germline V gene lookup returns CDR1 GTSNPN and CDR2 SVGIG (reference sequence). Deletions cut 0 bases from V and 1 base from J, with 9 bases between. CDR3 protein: CAWSVGGWNTEAFF. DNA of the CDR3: TGTGCCTGGAGTGTAGGTGGTTGGAACACTGAAGCTTTCTTT. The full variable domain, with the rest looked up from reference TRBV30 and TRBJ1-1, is SQTIHQWPATLVQPVGSPLSLECTVEGTSNPNLYWYRQAAGRGLQLLFYSVGIGQISSEVPQNLSASRPQDRQFILSSKKLLLSDSGFYLCAWSVGGWNTEAFFGQGTRLTVV.

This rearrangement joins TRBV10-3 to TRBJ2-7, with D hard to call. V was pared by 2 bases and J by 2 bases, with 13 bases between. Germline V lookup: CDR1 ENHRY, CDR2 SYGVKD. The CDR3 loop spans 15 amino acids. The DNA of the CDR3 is TGTGCCATCAGTGAGAGTAAGGGCAGGACCTACGAGCAGTACTTC. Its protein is CAISESKGRTYEQYF.

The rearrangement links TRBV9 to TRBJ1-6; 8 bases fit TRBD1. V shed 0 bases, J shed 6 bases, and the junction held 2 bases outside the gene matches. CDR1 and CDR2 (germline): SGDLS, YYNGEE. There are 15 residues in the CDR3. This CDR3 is CASSVEGQANSPLHF. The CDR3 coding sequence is TGTGCCAGCAGCGTAGAGGGACAGGCTAATTCACCCCTCCACTTT.

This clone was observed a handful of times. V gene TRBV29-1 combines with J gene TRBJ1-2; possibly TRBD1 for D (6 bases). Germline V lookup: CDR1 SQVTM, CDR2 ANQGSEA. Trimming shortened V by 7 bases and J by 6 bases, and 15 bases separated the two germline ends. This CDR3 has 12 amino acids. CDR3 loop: CSARTVEDGYTF. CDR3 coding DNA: TGCAGCGCCAGGACAGTAGAAGATGGCTACACCTTC. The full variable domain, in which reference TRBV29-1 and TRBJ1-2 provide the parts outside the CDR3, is SAVISQKPSRDICQRGTSLTIQCQVDSQVTMMFWYRQQPGQSLTLIATANQGSEATYESGFVIDKFPISRPNLTFSTLTVSNMSPEDSSIYLCSARTVEDGYTFGSGTRLTVV.

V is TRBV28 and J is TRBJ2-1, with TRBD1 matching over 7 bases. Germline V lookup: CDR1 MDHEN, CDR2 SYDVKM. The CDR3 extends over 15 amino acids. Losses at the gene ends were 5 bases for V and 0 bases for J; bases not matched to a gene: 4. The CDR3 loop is CASSVGGSSYNEQFF. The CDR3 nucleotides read TGTGCCAGCAGTGTAGGGGGCAGCTCCTACAATGAGCAGTTCTTC. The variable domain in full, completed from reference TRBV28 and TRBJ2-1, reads DVKVTQSSRYLVKRTGEKVFLECVQDMDHENMFWYRQDPGLGLRLIYFSYDVKMKEKGDIPEGYSVSREKKERFSLILESASTNQTSMYLCASSVGGSSYNEQFFGPGTRLTVL.

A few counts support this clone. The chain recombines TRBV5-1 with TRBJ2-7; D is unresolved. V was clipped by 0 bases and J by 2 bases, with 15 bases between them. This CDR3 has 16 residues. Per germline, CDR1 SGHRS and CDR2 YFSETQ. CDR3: CASSLDGFGNAYEQYF. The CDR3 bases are TGCGCCAGCAGCTTGGATGGGTTCGGCAACGCCTACGAGCAGTACTTC.

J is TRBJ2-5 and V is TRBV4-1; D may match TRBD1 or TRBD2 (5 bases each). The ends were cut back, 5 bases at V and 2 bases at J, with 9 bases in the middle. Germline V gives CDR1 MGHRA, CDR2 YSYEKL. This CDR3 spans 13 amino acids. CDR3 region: CASSWDPQETQYF. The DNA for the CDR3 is TGCGCCAGCAGCTGGGACCCACAAGAGACCCAGTACTTC.

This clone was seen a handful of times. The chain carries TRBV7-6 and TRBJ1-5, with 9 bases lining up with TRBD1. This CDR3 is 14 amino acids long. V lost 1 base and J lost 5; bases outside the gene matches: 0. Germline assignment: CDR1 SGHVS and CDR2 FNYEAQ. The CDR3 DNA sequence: TGTGCCAGCAGCTTAGGGACAGGGGATCAGCCCCAGCATTTT. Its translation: CASSLGTGDQPQHF.

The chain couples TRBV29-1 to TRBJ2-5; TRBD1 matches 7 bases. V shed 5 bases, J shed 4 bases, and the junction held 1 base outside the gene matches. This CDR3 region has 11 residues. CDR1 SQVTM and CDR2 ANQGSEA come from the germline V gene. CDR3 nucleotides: TGCAGCGTTAAGGGGGCAGAGACCCAGTACTTC. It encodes CSVKGAETQYF.

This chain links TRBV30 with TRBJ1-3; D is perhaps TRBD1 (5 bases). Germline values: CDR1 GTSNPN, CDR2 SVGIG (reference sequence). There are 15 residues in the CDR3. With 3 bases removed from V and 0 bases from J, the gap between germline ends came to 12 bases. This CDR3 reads CAWSWGRSSGNTIYF. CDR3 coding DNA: TGTGCCTGGAGCTGGGGCCGGTCCTCTGGAAACACCATATATTTT.

CDR3 nucleotide sequence: TGTGCCTGGACAGGCAGGGAAGACACTGAAGCTTTCTTT. Amino acid sequence: CAWTGREDTEAFF. This chain uses TRBV30 with TRBJ1-1, with D possibly TRBD1 on 5 matching bases. CDR1 and CDR2 (germline): GTSNPN, SVGIG (reference sequence). There are 13 residues in the CDR3. Trimming stripped 4 bases from V and 3 bases from J, with 12 bases between.

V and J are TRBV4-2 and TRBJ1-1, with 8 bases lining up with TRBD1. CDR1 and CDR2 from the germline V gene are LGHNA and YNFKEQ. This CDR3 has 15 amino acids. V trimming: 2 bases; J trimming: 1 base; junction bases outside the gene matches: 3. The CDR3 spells CASSQWTGSNTEAFF. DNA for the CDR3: TGTGCCAGCAGCCAATGGACAGGGTCGAACACTGAAGCTTTCTTT.

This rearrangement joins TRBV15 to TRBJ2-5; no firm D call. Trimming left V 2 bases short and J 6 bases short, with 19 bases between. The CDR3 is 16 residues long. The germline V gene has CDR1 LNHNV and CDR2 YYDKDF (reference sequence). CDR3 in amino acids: CATSRIVGWRPQTQYF. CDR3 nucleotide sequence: TGTGCCACCAGCAGAATTGTTGGTTGGCGACCCCAGACCCAGTACTTC.